This TCR beta chain is drawn from a study of cytomegalovirus exposure and HLA in healthy donors. The PCR was carried out with 60 Vbeta primers and 13 Jbeta primers. Clones were read by immunoSEQ multiplex PCR, and TCRdb kept only the in-frame ones, dropping some. This sample has 95,000 to 100,000 clones, with roughly four fifths found just once. Findings of the study overall: In a later analysis, across HLA loci, associated TCR counts were highest for DRB1, lowest for HLA-C.

The CDR3 consists of 15 residues. CDR1 and CDR2 from the germline V gene are SEHNR and FQNEAQ (reference sequence). V was clipped by 2 bases and J by 5 bases; unmatched bases: 6. Details on this clone: Its antigen remains unidentified.

This TCR derives from a female donor in good health and CMV-seronegative. Sequenced input: PBMCs. This chain connects TRBV7-9 to TRBJ2-1; 7 bases agree with TRBD2. CDR3 coding DNA: TGTGCCAGCAGCTTATCCGGGACTAACCACAATGAGCAGTTCTTC. It yields the protein CASSLSGTNHNEQFF.